Listed below are T cell receptor beta chains from one sample, sequenced in a study of human T cells and chemical hapten exposure. TCRdb recomputed calls from the RACE reads with MiXCR, one row per CDR3 protein. This table has more than 85,000 distinct CDR3 sequences, around 10% appearing once. The sample consisted of whole blood, taken in connection with sensitization to the hapten diphenylcyclopropenone (DPC). The receptors derive from a middle-aged man with alopecia areata. Some clones in this sample may be carry-over from other donors' samples. The conserved cysteine and the conserved F or W are not part of the CDR3 here.

v_call: TRBV24-1
j_call: TRBJ2-5
cdr3_aa: ATSDFAEYQETQY

v_call: TRBV7-9
j_call: TRBJ1-2
cdr3_aa: ASSPRRTGGTRAFYGYT

v_call: TRBV11-3
j_call: TRBJ2-1
cdr3_aa: ASNPGVSYNEQF

v_call: TRBV6-5
j_call: TRBJ1-3
cdr3_aa: ASSSVNGNTIY

v_call: TRBV5-6
j_call: TRBJ2-1
cdr3_aa: ASSLGTVDEQF

v_call: TRBV7-2
j_call: TRBJ1-5
cdr3_aa: ASSFQGNNQPQH

v_call: TRBV28
j_call: TRBJ2-5
cdr3_aa: ASSPPAIRGGETQY

v_call: TRBV9
j_call: TRBJ2-2
cdr3_aa: ASSVGDRVIGAGELF

v_call: TRBV7-2
j_call: TRBJ2-7
cdr3_aa: ASRMDRASGEQY

v_call: TRBV4-3
j_call: TRBJ2-4
cdr3_aa: ASSQTPGGQKNIQY

v_call: TRBV28
j_call: TRBJ2-2
cdr3_aa: ASSRLELAGTGELF

v_call: TRBV7-9
j_call: TRBJ1-5
cdr3_aa: ASSLGQEFNQPQH

v_call: TRBV30
j_call: TRBJ1-1
cdr3_aa: AWSSQNTEAF

v_call: TRBV7-2
j_call: TRBJ2-3
cdr3_aa: ASSSRTSGITDTQY

v_call: TRBV27
j_call: TRBJ2-3
cdr3_aa: ASSILAGGDTQY

v_call: TRBV12-3/TRBV12-4
j_call: TRBJ2-1
cdr3_aa: ASSGQGSTKYYEQF

v_call: TRBV27
j_call: TRBJ1-3
cdr3_aa: ASSFRGPGNTIY

v_call: TRBV28
j_call: TRBJ2-7
cdr3_aa: GHQGGGVGSDEQY

v_call: TRBV15
j_call: TRBJ2-6
cdr3_aa: ATSRDRLSGANVLT

v_call: TRBV12-3/TRBV12-4
j_call: TRBJ2-1
cdr3_aa: ASTLGWEQF

v_call: TRBV7-2
j_call: TRBJ1-6
cdr3_aa: ASSGQGNSPLH

v_call: TRBV24-1
j_call: TRBJ2-1
cdr3_aa: ATSESSGIYNEQF

v_call: TRBV7-9
j_call: TRBJ2-5
cdr3_aa: ASSHRLGGETQY

v_call: TRBV5-1
j_call: TRBJ1-1
cdr3_aa: ASSSRTDTGAF

v_call: TRBV6-5
j_call: TRBJ2-5
cdr3_aa: ASRGASETQY

v_call: TRBV6-2/TRBV6-3
j_call: TRBJ1-3
cdr3_aa: ASSYGGSLSGNTIY

v_call: TRBV15
j_call: TRBJ2-7
cdr3_aa: ATSRDLSGSLEQY

v_call: TRBV12-3/TRBV12-4
j_call: TRBJ1-6
cdr3_aa: ASSLYRDNSPLH

v_call: TRBV4-2
j_call: TRBJ2-7
cdr3_aa: ASSQIAGEHYEQY

v_call: TRBV9
j_call: TRBJ2-5
cdr3_aa: ASSVGGKETQY

v_call: TRBV29-1
j_call: TRBJ1-2
cdr3_aa: SVEPTGAVRINYGYT

v_call: TRBV2
j_call: TRBJ2-7
cdr3_aa: ASSLAGRQY

v_call: TRBV18
j_call: TRBJ2-3
cdr3_aa: ASAGFSSFSTDTQY

v_call: TRBV6-5
j_call: TRBJ1-6
cdr3_aa: ASSGTGTGGRNSPLH

v_call: TRBV5-1
j_call: TRBJ2-3
cdr3_aa: ASRTTGTVYTDTQY

v_call: TRBV30
j_call: TRBJ1-2
cdr3_aa: AWSRGNYGYT